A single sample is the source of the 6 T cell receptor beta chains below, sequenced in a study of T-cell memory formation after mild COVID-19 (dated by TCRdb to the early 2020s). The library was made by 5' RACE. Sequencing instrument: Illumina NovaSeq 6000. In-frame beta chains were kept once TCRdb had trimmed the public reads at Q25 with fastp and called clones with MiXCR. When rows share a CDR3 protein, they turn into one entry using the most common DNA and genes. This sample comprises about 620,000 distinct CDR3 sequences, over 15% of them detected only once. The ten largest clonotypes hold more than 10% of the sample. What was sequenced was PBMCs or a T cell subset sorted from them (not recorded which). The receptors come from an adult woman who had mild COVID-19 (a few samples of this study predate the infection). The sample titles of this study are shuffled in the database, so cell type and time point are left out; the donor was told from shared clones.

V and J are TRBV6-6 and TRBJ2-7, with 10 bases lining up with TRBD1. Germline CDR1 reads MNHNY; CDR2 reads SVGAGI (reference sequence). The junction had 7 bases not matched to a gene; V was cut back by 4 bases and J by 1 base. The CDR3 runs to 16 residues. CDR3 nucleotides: TGTGCCAGCAGTTTTCCGGGGGACAGGGGATCCTACGAGCAGTACTTC. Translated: CASSFPGDRGSYEQYF.

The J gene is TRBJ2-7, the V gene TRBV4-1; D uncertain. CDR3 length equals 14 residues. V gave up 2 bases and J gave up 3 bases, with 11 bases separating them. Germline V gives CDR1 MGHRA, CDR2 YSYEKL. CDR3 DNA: TGCGCCAGCAGCCAACTACTTTCGGTCTACGAGCAGTACTTC. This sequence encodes CASSQLLSVYEQYF.

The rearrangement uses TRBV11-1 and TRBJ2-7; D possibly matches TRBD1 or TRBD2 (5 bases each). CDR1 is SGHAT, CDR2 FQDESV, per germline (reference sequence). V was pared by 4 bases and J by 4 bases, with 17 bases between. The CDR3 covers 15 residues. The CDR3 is CASSSGPRLSYEQYF. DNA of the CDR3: TGTGCCAGCAGCTCGGGACCCAGGTTATCGTACGAGCAGTACTTC.

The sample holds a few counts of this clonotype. The CDR3 here is CASSQTPLPTYEQYF. In DNA form, the CDR3 reads TGTGCCAGCAGCCAGACTCCACTCCCCACTTACGAGCAGTACTTC. This chain connects TRBV3-1 to TRBJ2-7; D remains unclear. The CDR3 sequence is 15 residues long. Germline V gene lookup returns CDR1 LGHDT and CDR2 YNNKEL (reference sequence). Trimming cost V 3 bases and J 4 bases, with 16 bases left between them.

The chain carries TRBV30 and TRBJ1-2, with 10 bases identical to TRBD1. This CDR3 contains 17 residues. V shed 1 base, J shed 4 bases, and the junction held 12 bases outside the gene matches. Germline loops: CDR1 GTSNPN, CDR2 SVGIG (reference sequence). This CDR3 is CAWSGLRQGAPGYGYTF. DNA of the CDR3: TGTGCCTGGAGTGGATTAAGACAGGGGGCGCCGGGCTATGGCTACACCTTC. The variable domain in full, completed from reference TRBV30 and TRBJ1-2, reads SQTIHQWPATLVQPVGSPLSLECTVEGTSNPNLYWYRQAAGRGLQLLFYSVGIGQISSEVPQNLSASRPQDRQFILSSKKLLLSDSGFYLCAWSGLRQGAPGYGYTFGSGTRLTVV.

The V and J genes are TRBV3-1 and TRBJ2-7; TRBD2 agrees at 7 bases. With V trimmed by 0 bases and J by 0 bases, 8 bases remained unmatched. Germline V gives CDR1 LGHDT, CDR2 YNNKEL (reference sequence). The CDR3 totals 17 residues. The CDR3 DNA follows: TGTGCCAGCAGCCAAGAAGGATGGCTAGCGGACTCCTACGAGCAGTACTTC. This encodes CASSQEGWLADSYEQYF.